This T cell receptor (beta chain) was recorded in a study of T cell responses to AZD1222 COVID-19 vaccine. The CDR3 covers 11 residues. Germline CDR1 LNHDA, CDR2 SQIVND (reference sequence). V was clipped by 3 bases and J by 15 bases, with 9 bases between them. As to this clone: Its antigen remains unidentified.

Generated by immunoSEQ multiplex PCR, the TCRdb table keeps only in-frame clones and is missing some. The sample consists of some 130,000 clones, 75% to 95% of them appearing once. Study-wide findings and caveats: Spike-specific TCR depth and breadth grew after two AZD1222 doses. Repertoires were collected only later (after the peak T cell response had occurred). Possibly, clonal diversity was underestimated; donors were largely white British and included more females.

This sequence was found in an adult in good health. V is TRBV19 and J is TRBJ1-6, with no clear D. Specimen: peripheral blood, collected on day 0 of AZD1222 vaccination. CDR3 DNA: TGTGCCAGTAGTATCGGCCAACTCCTCCACTTT. Its translation is CASSIGQLLHF.